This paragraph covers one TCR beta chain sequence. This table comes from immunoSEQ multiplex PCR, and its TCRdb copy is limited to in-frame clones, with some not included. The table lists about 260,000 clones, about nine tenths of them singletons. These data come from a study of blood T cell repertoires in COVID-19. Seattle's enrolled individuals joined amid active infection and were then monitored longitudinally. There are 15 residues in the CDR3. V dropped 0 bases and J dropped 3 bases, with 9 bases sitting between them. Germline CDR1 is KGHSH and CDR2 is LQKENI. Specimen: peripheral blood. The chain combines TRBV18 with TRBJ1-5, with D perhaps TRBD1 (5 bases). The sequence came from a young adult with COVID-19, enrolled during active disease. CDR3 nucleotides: TGTGCCAGCTCACCACCCCCAGGGAACAATCAGCCCCAGCATTTT. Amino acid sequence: CASSPPPGNNQPQHF.